These 6 T cell receptor beta chains originate from one sample sequenced in a study of T cells after yellow fever vaccination. In TCRdb, the 5' RACE reads were re-called with MiXCR into one record per CDR3 protein. The profile shows roughly 320,000 distinct CDR3 sequences, roughly a tenth of them singletons. Sample: CD4+ T cells sorted from PBMCs, taken 45 days after the yellow fever booster vaccination. The source of these receptors is a man younger than 35 who received the YFV17D yellow fever vaccine.

The rearrangement links TRBV28 to TRBJ2-3, with a possible D match to TRBD1 (7 bases). Per germline, CDR1 MDHEN and CDR2 SYDVKM. V lost 3 bases and J lost 7, with 17 bases in between. CDR3 length: 15 residues. CDR3 loop: CASSFQGGRRNTQYF. The DNA for the CDR3 is TGTGCCAGCAGTTTTCAGGGGGGCAGGAGAAATACGCAGTATTTT.

J is TRBJ2-2 and V is TRBV9, with 11 bases aligning to TRBD2. CDR3 size: 15 residues. CDR1 and CDR2 (germline): SGDLS, YYNGEE. V dropped 1 base and J dropped 4; count of bases not matched to a gene: 0. The CDR3 DNA follows: TGTGCCAGCAGCGTACTAGCGGGGGGCACCGGGGAGCTGTTTTTT. Its protein product is CASSVLAGGTGELFF.

This clonotype was recorded a few times. V gene TRBV6-6 combines with J gene TRBJ2-1; 10 nucleotides agree with TRBD1. V was clipped by 4 bases and J by 9 bases; unmatched bases: 9. Germline V gene data show CDR1 as MNHNY and CDR2 as SVGAGI (reference sequence). CDR3 size: 15 residues. The CDR3 spells CASSSAGTGAGEQFF. The DNA of the CDR3 is TGTGCCAGCAGTTCCGCCGGGACAGGGGCGGGTGAGCAGTTCTTC.

This clonotype showed up many times. CDR3 bases: TGCAGTGCCCGGGACAGACTAATGAAAAAACTGTTTTTT. It yields the protein CSARDRLMKKLFF. The chain uses TRBV20-1 and TRBJ1-4; 7 positions agree with TRBD1. V lost 6 bases to trimming and J lost 9 bases; unmatched junction nucleotides: 10. The CDR3 has 13 residues. Germline V lookup: CDR1 DFQATT, CDR2 SNEGSKA (reference sequence).

This clonotype was seen a handful of times. This chain joins TRBV7-2 and TRBJ1-1; D call uncertain. The germline CDR1 and CDR2 sequences are SGHTA and FQGNSA. The CDR3 has 13 amino acids. Trimming took off 4 bases at V and 8 bases at J, with 14 bases between the two ends. This CDR3 reads CASSSLITREAFF. In nucleotides, the CDR3 is TGTGCCAGCAGCTCGCTAATTACACGGGAAGCTTTCTTT. Complete variable domain (other parts from reference TRBV7-2 and TRBJ1-1): GAGVSQSPSNKVTEKGKDVELRCDPISGHTALYWYRQSLGQGLEFLIYFQGNSAPDKSGLPSDRFSAERTGGSVSTLTIQRTQQEDSAVYLCASSSLITREAFFGQGTRLTVV.

This clonotype was recorded a few times. The genes are TRBV10-2 and TRBJ1-2, with a weak D call TRBD1 (5 bases). This CDR3 has 13 residues. The V end was cut by 3 bases, the J end by 7 bases, with 12 bases between. CDR1 and CDR2 (germline): WSHSY, SAAADI. CDR3 loop: CASSEWQGSGYTF. Written as DNA, the CDR3 is TGCGCCAGCAGTGAATGGCAGGGTAGTGGCTACACCTTC.